One and the same sample provided the 5 T cell receptor beta chains below, sequenced in a study of OX40 agonist ivuxolimab in advanced cancers. The protocol was immunoSEQ multiplex PCR, while the TCRdb copy is restricted to in-frame clones and leaves out a portion. The table records tens of thousands of clones, around 90% of them present only once. The source material was CD4+ or CD8+ T cells sorted from blood, sampled in a trial of the OX40 agonist ivuxolimab. These receptors were collected from an adult with an advanced solid tumor such as melanoma, head and neck, liver or kidney cancer.

This rearrangement joins TRBV28 to TRBJ1-2; the D is unclear. The CDR3 extends over 14 amino acids. Germline V gene data show CDR1 as MDHEN and CDR2 as SYDVKM. V lost 4 bases and J 5 bases, leaving 14 bases between the germline ends. The CDR3 sequence: CASSSPRGLYGYTF. The CDR3 nucleotides are TGTGCCAGCAGTTCCCCGCGTGGGCTTTATGGCTACACCTTC.

This sequence joins TRBV18 and TRBJ1-1; D is undetermined. The CDR3 has 16 amino acids. V lost 6 bases and J 5 bases, leaving 22 bases between the germline ends. The V gene's germline CDR1 is KGHSH and CDR2 LQKENI. The CDR3 nucleotides are TGTGCCAGCTCGTTTTTACCTCGCGGGATAGGTACTGAAGCTTTCTTT. This codes for CASSFLPRGIGTEAFF. Supplemented by reference TRBV18 and TRBJ1-1, the full variable domain reads NAGVMQNPRHLVRRRGQEARLRCSPMKGHSHVYWYRQLPEEGLKFMVYLQKENIIDESGMPKERFSAEFPKEGPSILRIQQVVRGDSAAYFCASSFLPRGIGTEAFFGQGTRLTVV.

The genes are TRBV5-1 and TRBJ2-5; no clear D gene. The J call is doubtful: the DNA matches TRBJ2-7 better. Germline CDR1 is SGHRS and CDR2 is YFSETQ. The CDR3 runs to 14 residues. The CDR3 region has the DNA TGCGCCAGCAGCTTAGCGACGACTGACTACGAGCAGTACTTC. The encoded protein is CASSLATTDYEQYF.

This sequence joins TRBV5-6 and TRBJ2-3; 11 bases line up with TRBD2. The germline V gene encodes CDR1 SGHDT and CDR2 YYEEEE. Germline trimming cut 4 bases from V and 6 bases from J; bases unmatched to any gene: 16. This CDR3 is 18 amino acids long. The CDR3 DNA is TGTGCCAGCAGCCCCGTGGGTAGCGGGGGGGCCAGTGCCGATACGCAGTATTTT. It yields the protein CASSPVGSGGASADTQYF. The entire variable domain, with the rest obtained from reference TRBV5-6 and TRBJ2-3, is as follows: DAGVTQSPTHLIKTRGQQVTLRCSPKSGHDTVSWYQQALGQGPQFIFQYYEEEERQRGNFPDRFSGHQFPNYSSELNVNALLLGDSALYLCASSPVGSGGASADTQYFGPGTRLTVL.

The chain employs TRBV5-5 and TRBJ2-7, with TRBD1 matching over 8 bases. V shed 1 base, J shed 10 bases, and the junction held 10 bases outside the gene matches. Germline V lookup: CDR1 SGHKS, CDR2 YYEKEE (reference sequence). This CDR3 contains 14 residues. The CDR3 reads CASSLSGQALEQYF. The CDR3 DNA sequence: TGTGCCAGCAGCTTGTCGGGACAGGCTCTTGAACAGTACTTC.